A single sample gave rise to the 25 T cell receptor beta chains below, sequenced in a study of blood T cells in healthy people across ages (dated by TCRdb to 2014 to 2015). The library was obtained by 5' RACE. TCRdb names Illumina HiSeq 2500 as the instrument used. A second roughly 6 to 12 cycle PCR used a sample-barcoded 5' primer and a J-beta primer mix. TCRdb handled the public reads itself, with Q25 trimming in fastp and clone calling in MiXCR, and kept productive beta chains. For every CDR3 protein sequence, its rows merge into one entry that carries the most common genes and DNA. This sample is represented by 760,000 or so distinct CDR3 sequences; approximately 25% of them were singletons. Roughly 9% of the sample is held by the ten biggest clonotypes. This sample was shared with a second study, whose subject was T cells of mothers and their children.

The source material was blood. The receptors were sampled from a boy aged 5-17 years in good health.

This chain joins TRBV7-2 and TRBJ1-6; D call uncertain. The ends were cut back, 2 bases at V and 0 bases at J, with 5 bases in the middle. The CDR3 loop spans 15 amino acids. Per the germline V gene, CDR1 is SGHTA and CDR2 is FQGNSA. The CDR3: CASSLSDSYNSPLHF. DNA of the CDR3: TGTGCCAGCAGCTTAAGCGACTCCTATAATTCACCCCTCCACTTT.

The rearrangement joins TRBV11-2 to TRBJ2-5; TRBD2 agrees at 9 bases. V shed 5 bases and J 5 bases; nucleotides not matched to a gene: 15. Per the germline V gene, CDR1 is SGHAT and CDR2 is FQNNGV. The CDR3 consists of 17 residues. Here the CDR3 reads CASSQIAGARARETQYF. The CDR3 nucleotides read TGTGCCAGCAGCCAGATAGCGGGGGCGAGGGCTAGGGAGACCCAGTACTTC.

The V and J genes are TRBV12-5 and TRBJ2-1; TRBD2 might be the D (5 bases). Germline CDR1 reads LGHNT; CDR2 reads FRNRAP. This CDR3 has 15 residues. With 3 bases removed from V and 6 bases from J, the gap between germline ends came to 15 bases. The CDR3 region has the DNA TGTGCTAGTGGTTTACCCCGAGGGAACCCCAATGAGCAGTTCTTC. This encodes CASGLPRGNPNEQFF.

The V and J genes are TRBV7-2 and TRBJ2-1; 9 nucleotides agree with TRBD2. The CDR3 totals 16 residues. V dropped 1 base and J dropped 6; count of bases not matched to a gene: 7. The germline V gene has CDR1 SGHTA and CDR2 FQGNSA. CDR3 protein: CASSLGGSGSLNEQFF. The CDR3 DNA reads TGTGCCAGCAGCTTAGGTGGTAGCGGGAGTCTCAATGAGCAGTTCTTC.

This clonotype showed up just a few times. V and J are TRBV9 and TRBJ1-2; 8 nucleotides align to TRBD1. With V trimmed by 1 base and J by 6 bases, 8 bases remained unmatched. Germline CDR1 SGDLS, CDR2 YYNGEE. The CDR3 consists of 15 residues. In nucleotides, the CDR3 is TGTGCCAGCAGCGTAAGGGGGACAGGCGGGAATGGCTACACCTTC. Translation: CASSVRGTGGNGYTF.

This clonotype was picked up one time. The V gene is TRBV5-1, the J gene TRBJ2-7; TRBD2 matches 9 bases. V was clipped by 0 bases and J by 4 bases; unmatched bases: 5. Germline lookup yields CDR1 SGHRS and CDR2 YFSETQ. CDR3 length equals 15 residues. DNA of the CDR3: TGCGCCAGCAGCTTGGGACTAGCGGACGAGTACGAGCAGTACTTC. Encoded protein: CASSLGLADEYEQYF.

In this sample, this clonotype turned up a few times. The chain joins TRBV10-3 to TRBJ1-4, with D possibly TRBD1 on 5 matching bases. CDR3 length: 15 residues. The V gene's germline CDR1 is ENHRY and CDR2 SYGVKD. Trimming left V 2 bases short and J 7 bases short, with 14 bases between. The CDR3, as DNA: TGTGCCATCAGTGAGGGGACGGACCCTAGTGAAAAACTGTTTTTT. Its translation: CAISEGTDPSEKLFF.

This chain connects TRBV29-1 to TRBJ2-1, with 11 positions matching TRBD2. The V and J ends lost 6 bases and 10 bases, in that order; junction bases with no gene match: 11. The CDR3 runs 14 residues. Germline V lookup: CDR1 SQVTM, CDR2 ANQGSEA. CDR3 DNA: TGCAGCGTGGACGGACTAGCGGGCCCAAGGGAGCAGTTCTTC. This translates into CSVDGLAGPREQFF.

About this clonotype itself: One end of the junction does not line up with germline, which may come from a read error. This sequence joins TRBV20-1 and TRBJ2-3; no clear D. Looked up from germline, CDR1 is DFQATT and CDR2 is SNEGSKA (reference sequence). The CDR3 is 16 residues long. CDR3 coding DNA: TGCAGTGCGATGGATTGGCTTAGGCGGAACACAGATACGCGGTATTTT. It translates to CSAMDWLRRNTDTRYF.

The rearrangement uses TRBV19 and TRBJ2-3, with TRBD2 matching 7 bases. Trimming removed 7 bases from V and 8 bases from J; junction bases left unmatched: 9. Germline V gene sequence: CDR1 LNHDA, CDR2 SQIVND (reference sequence). The CDR3 covers 13 residues. The CDR3, as DNA: TGTGCCAGTAACAACGGGAGGCGGAGTACGCAGTATTTT. It specifies CASNNGRRSTQYF.

V gene TRBV6-5 combines with J gene TRBJ1-2; weak D call: TRBD1 (5 bases). Per the germline V gene, CDR1 is MNHEY and CDR2 is SVGAGI. The CDR3 runs 14 residues. V lost 2 bases to trimming and J lost 7 bases, with 14 bases between them. The DNA for the CDR3 is TGTGCCAGCAGTTACGACGAAGGGGTTGGTGGCTACACCTTC. This encodes CASSYDEGVGGYTF.

The V and J genes are TRBV6-5 and TRBJ2-3, with 7 bases fitting TRBD2. Germline CDR1 and CDR2: MNHEY and SVGAGI. This CDR3 region has 15 residues. The junction had 3 bases not matched to a gene; V was cut back by 2 bases and J by 1 base. In DNA form, the CDR3 reads TGTGCCAGCAGTTACCTTCGGGGGGGCACAGATACGCAGTATTTT. This sequence encodes CASSYLRGGTDTQYF.

In this sample, this clonotype turned up a few times. The rearrangement uses TRBV7-9 and TRBJ2-5; the D gene is possibly TRBD2 (6 bases). Per germline, CDR1 SEHNR and CDR2 FQNEAQ (reference sequence). The V and J ends lost 2 bases and 5 bases respectively, with 18 bases between them. The CDR3 contains 16 residues. The CDR3 DNA reads TGTGCCAGCAGCTTACCAGACGGGGGAAACCGGGAGACCCAGTACTTC. It yields the protein CASSLPDGGNRETQYF.

The chain joins TRBV21-1 to TRBJ2-5; TRBD2 is the table's D call and was not checked against the DNA. TRBV21-1 corresponds to a pseudogene. This CDR3 contains 15 residues. CDR3: CASSKPDYYQETQYF. In DNA form, the CDR3 reads TGTGCCAGCAGCAAACCGGACTATTACCAAGAGACCCAGTACTTC.

The gene calls are TRBV11-2 and TRBJ2-3; 8 bases agree with TRBD1. Germline CDR1 reads SGHAT; CDR2 reads FQNNGV. The ends lost 3 bases at V and 0 bases at J; junction bases unmatched: 23. CDR3 length: 22 residues. For the CDR3, the DNA is TGTGCCAGCAGCTTTCCGGGACAGGTAGCAGACCGGCTTTGGACTAGCACAGATACGCAGTATTTT. Encoded protein: CASSFPGQVADRLWTSTDTQYF.

This clonotype has more than one count but fewer than ten. The rearrangement links TRBV5-1 to TRBJ1-4; no firm D call. The germline V gene has CDR1 SGHRS and CDR2 YFSETQ. CDR3 length: 14 amino acids. Trimming cost V 4 bases and J 8 bases, with 15 bases left between them. In DNA, the CDR3 is TGCGCCAGCAGCCCGCAGACCTTCGTGGAAAAACTGTTTTTT. Translating gives CASSPQTFVEKLFF. Filled out from reference TRBV5-1 and TRBJ1-4, the complete variable domain reads KAGVTQTPRYLIKTRGQQVTLSCSPISGHRSVSWYQQTPGQGLQFLFEYFSETQRNKGNFPGRFSGRQFSNSRSEMNVSTLELGDSALYLCASSPQTFVEKLFFGSGTQLSVL.

The gene calls are TRBV29-1 and TRBJ1-2; TRBD1 matches at 10 bases. This CDR3 contains 14 residues. Per germline, CDR1 SQVTM and CDR2 ANQGSEA. J was trimmed by 0 bases and V by 6 bases; bases with no gene match: 4. The CDR3 bases are TGCAGCGTGACGGGACAGGGGACTAACTATGGCTACACCTTC. Protein product: CSVTGQGTNYGYTF. Full variable domain (missing parts from reference TRBV29-1 and TRBJ1-2): SAVISQKPSRDICQRGTSLTIQCQVDSQVTMMFWYRQQPGQSLTLIATANQGSEATYESGFVIDKFPISRPNLTFSTLTVSNMSPEDSSIYLCSVTGQGTNYGYTFGSGTRLTVV.

V is TRBV7-8 and J is TRBJ1-2; D uncertain. Germline V lookup: CDR1 SGHVS, CDR2 FQNEAQ. Trimming cost V 0 bases and J 0 bases, with 5 bases left between them. This CDR3 contains 14 residues. The CDR3: CASSLASANYGYTF. The CDR3 nucleotides are TGTGCCAGCAGCTTAGCCTCCGCTAACTATGGCTACACCTTC.

CDR3 coding DNA: TGTGCCAGCAGTCAGGGGAGGGACATCTACCTTGCTAATGAAAAACTGTTTTTT. Encoded protein: CASSQGRDIYLANEKLFF. The V call is TRBV6-1, the J call TRBJ1-4, with D possibly TRBD1 on 6 matching bases. Germline loops: CDR1 MNHNS, CDR2 SASEGT. This CDR3 spans 18 amino acids. Trimming stripped 5 bases from V and 3 bases from J, with 22 bases between.

This chain joins TRBV9 and TRBJ2-5; perhaps D is TRBD1 or TRBD2 (5 bases each). The CDR3 covers 14 residues. Germline CDR1 SGDLS, CDR2 YYNGEE. Trimming took off 6 bases at V and 1 base at J, with 13 bases between the two ends. CDR3 nucleotides: TGTGCCAGCAATCTCGGGGACCGCCAAGAGACCCAGTACTTC. It translates to CASNLGDRQETQYF.

Only a few counts were recorded for this clonotype. The junction departs from germline at one end; a sequencing error may be responsible. This chain links TRBV7-2 with TRBJ2-5; D is possibly TRBD1 or TRBD2 (6 bases each). The V gene's germline CDR1 is SGHTA and CDR2 FQGNSA. The CDR3 is made up of 12 amino acids. The CDR3 reads CASSHPGGPGHF. In DNA, the CDR3 is TGTGCCAGCAGCCACCCCGGGGGCCCCGGGCACTTC.

This clonotype turned up a few times. The rearrangement links TRBV5-6 to TRBJ2-6; D possibly corresponds to TRBD1 (5 bases). V was pared by 4 bases and J by 16 bases, with 15 bases between. The CDR3 sequence is 12 residues long. Germline V gene sequence: CDR1 SGHDT, CDR2 YYEEEE. The CDR3 nucleotides read TGTGCCAGCAGCCCATGGGGCGGTAGTCTGACTTTC. It encodes CASSPWGGSLTF.

The table lists this clonotype with a count of one. The J gene is TRBJ2-7, the V gene TRBV12-3 or TRBV12-4; 12 nucleotides match TRBD2. The J call may be incorrect, as the DNA end agrees better with TRBJ2-1. The CDR3 spans 15 residues. CDR3 loop: CASRELAGGANEQFF. In nucleotides, the CDR3 is TGTGCCAGCAGAGAACTAGCGGGAGGAGCCAATGAGCAGTTCTTC.

This clonotype was seen only a few times. The V call is TRBV24-1, the J call TRBJ2-5; 8 bases match TRBD1. With V trimmed by 3 bases and J by 3 bases, 8 bases remained unmatched. This CDR3 is built from 16 residues. Per germline, CDR1 KGHDR and CDR2 SFDVKD. CDR3 coding DNA: TGTGCCACCAGTGATGCCGGGACAGGAACCGAAGAGACCCAGTACTTC. It specifies CATSDAGTGTEETQYF.

This clonotype was seen more than once but under ten times. The chain links TRBV9 to TRBJ2-5; D is ambiguous. The end of the DNA fits TRBJ2-1 better, so the J call may be wrong. Germline lookup yields CDR1 SGDLS and CDR2 YYNGEE. The CDR3 runs 13 residues. CDR3 DNA: TGTGCCAGCAGCGTAGGAAGTGGCAATGAGCAGTTCTTC. Translation gives CASSVGSGNEQFF.